Below are 9 T cell receptor beta chains sequenced from a single sample in a study of cytomegalovirus exposure and HLA in healthy donors. This PCR relied on a set of 60 Vbeta primers and 13 Jbeta primers. Clones were read by immunoSEQ multiplex PCR, and TCRdb kept only the in-frame ones, dropping some. Of tens of thousands of clones listed, 60% to 75% were seen once; the top ten hold less than 25%. The sample consisted of PBMCs. These receptors all come from a man aged 35 to 55 in good health and CMV-seropositive.

The chain has TRBV6-1 and TRBJ1-4, with 8 bases that match TRBD1. Germline lookup yields CDR1 MNHNS and CDR2 SASEGT. Germline trimming cut 8 bases from V and 1 base from J; bases unmatched to any gene: 6. This CDR3 spans 15 amino acids. The CDR3 sequence: CASDRGGGTNEKLFF. CDR3 bases: TGTGCCAGCGACAGGGGCGGTGGAACTAATGAAAAACTGTTTTTT.

In the case of this clone: One end of the junction fails to match germline, which may point to a read error. The chain uses TRBV7-3 and TRBJ2-1, with D tentatively TRBD2 (7 bases). CDR3 length equals 14 residues. From germline, CDR1 is SGHTA and CDR2 FQGTGA. The DNA for the CDR3 is TGTGCCAACAGCTTAAAAGGGGGGGCGCATGAGCAGTTCTTC. It is translated as CANSLKGGAHEQFF.

With respect to this clone: A read error may account for a junction end that differs from germline. The chain combines TRBV6-5 with TRBJ2-5; the match to TRBD2 covers 8 bases. The CDR3 is 15 residues long. Germline V gene sequence: CDR1 MNHEY, CDR2 SVGAGI. In DNA, the CDR3 is TGTGCCAGCAGTTACTCGATCGGGGGGGGAGAGGCCCAGTACTTC. Residues: CASSYSIGGGEAQYF.

This chain connects TRBV27 to TRBJ2-7, with D tentatively TRBD2 (5 bases). With 5 bases removed from V and 6 bases from J, the gap between germline ends came to 11 bases. The CDR3 loop spans 12 amino acids. Germline V lookup: CDR1 MNHEY, CDR2 SMNVEV (reference sequence). The CDR3 coding sequence is TGTGCCAGCAGTCACGGGGAAGTCGAGCAGTACTTC. Protein sequence: CASSHGEVEQYF.

For the CDR3, the DNA is TGTGCCAGCAGCTTAAGGCGAGGACTAGCGGGGGCCAATGAGCAGTTCTTC. Protein: CASSLRRGLAGANEQFF. The chain joins TRBV11-3 to TRBJ2-1; 13 nucleotides align to TRBD2. The V segment lost 2 bases and the J segment 6 bases; nucleotides outside the gene matches: 7. Germline V gene data show CDR1 as SGHNT and CDR2 as YENEEA. This CDR3 spans 17 amino acids.

The chain joins TRBV9 to TRBJ1-1; 7 bases map to TRBD1. The CDR3 contains 14 residues. V dropped 0 bases and J dropped 5; count of bases not matched to a gene: 4. Germline CDR1 and CDR2: SGDLS and YYNGEE. The CDR3 here is CASSVDRGGTEAFF. CDR3 DNA sequence: TGTGCCAGCAGCGTAGACAGGGGTGGGACTGAAGCTTTCTTT. The variable domain in full, with the rest retrieved from reference TRBV9 and TRBJ1-1, is DSGVTQTPKHLITATGQRVTLRCSPRSGDLSVYWYQQSLDQGLQFLIQYYNGEERAKGNILERFSAQQFPDLHSELNLSSLELGDSALYFCASSVDRGGTEAFFGQGTRLTVV.

This clone was counted between two and nine times. The chain employs TRBV11-2 and TRBJ1-6; TRBD1 aligns across 8 bases. This CDR3 is built from 16 residues. The germline V gene has CDR1 SGHAT and CDR2 FQNNGV. The J segment lost 4 bases and the V segment lost 5 bases, leaving 7 bases of the junction unmatched. Here the CDR3 reads CASSPYRQGYNSPLHF. The CDR3 coding sequence is TGTGCCAGCAGCCCTTACCGACAGGGGTATAATTCACCCCTCCACTTT.

The genes are TRBV2 and TRBJ1-4, with TRBD1 matching over 9 bases. The V segment lost 6 bases and the J segment 4 bases; nucleotides outside the gene matches: 6. The CDR3 is made up of 15 amino acids. CDR1 SNHLY and CDR2 FYNNEI come from the germline V gene. The CDR3 DNA is TGTGCCAGCAGCGGACAGGGGATAGGTAATGAAAAACTGTTTTTT. Residues: CASSGQGIGNEKLFF.

Of note for this clone: Within the sample, other DNA sequences also encode this same CDR3. V gene TRBV7-9 combines with J gene TRBJ1-1; 8 bases agree with TRBD1. The CDR3 runs 15 residues. Germline CDR1 is SEHNR and CDR2 is FQNEAQ (reference sequence). Trimming at V came to 1 base and at J to 0 bases, leaving 1 base not matched to a gene. CDR3 loop: CASSLGQGMNTEAFF. CDR3 in DNA: TGTGCCAGCAGCTTAGGACAGGGGATGAACACTGAAGCTTTCTTT. The full variable domain, in which reference TRBV7-9 and TRBJ1-1 provide the parts outside the CDR3, is DTGVSQNPRHKITKRGQNVTFRCDPISEHNRLYWYRQTLGQGPEFLTYFQNEAQLEKSRLLSDRFSAERPKGSFSTLEIQRTEQGDSAMYLCASSLGQGMNTEAFFGQGTRLTVV.